A single sample is the source of the 30 T cell receptor beta chains below, sequenced in a study of T cell repertoires in aging, cancer and after chemotherapy. TCR beta rearrangements were amplified from peripheral blood genomic DNA. TRB rearrangements spanning V, D and J were amplified using mixed TRB-A/B primers. MiXCR, run by TCRdb on the multiplex PCR reads, gives a single entry per CDR3 protein. The sample lists about 11,000 distinct CDR3 sequences, 25% to 30% occurring once. Sequenced input: blood. The receptors originated from a human donor in good health.

Concerning this clonotype itself: A much more abundant neighbour one base away suggests this may be a read error. The J gene is TRBJ2-7, the V gene TRBV19, with D possibly TRBD1 on 6 matching bases. The V gene's germline CDR1 is LNHDA and CDR2 SQIVND (reference sequence). Trimming pared 5 bases from V and 5 bases from J, leaving 10 bases between. The CDR3 runs to 12 residues. CDR3 sequence: CASSQQGNEQYF. The CDR3 coding sequence is TGTGCCAGTAGTCAACAGGGTAACGAGCAGTACTTC.

The sample holds a few counts of this clonotype. The V call is TRBV4-3, the J call TRBJ2-7; TRBD2 agrees at 7 bases. The V segment lost 1 base and the J segment 1 base; nucleotides outside the gene matches: 4. The CDR3 has 15 residues. The germline gives CDR1 LGHNA, CDR2 YSLEER. The CDR3 DNA reads TGCGCCAGCAGCCAAGTAGTGGGAGGGTCCTACGAGCAGTACTTC. Translation: CASSQVVGGSYEQYF.

This clonotype has more than one count but fewer than ten. V usage is TRBV18 and J usage is TRBJ1-2, with D possibly being TRBD1 (6 bases). The CDR3 covers 14 residues. V gave up 2 bases and J gave up 5 bases, with 12 bases separating them. The germline V gene has CDR1 KGHSH and CDR2 LQKENI. CDR3 amino acids: CASSPEGGGYGYTF. CDR3 sequence (DNA): TGTGCCAGCTCACCAGAAGGGGGGGGATATGGCTACACCTTC.

This chain connects TRBV27 to TRBJ1-2; D is ambiguous. Germline V CDR1 and CDR2: MNHEY, SMNVEV (reference sequence). The CDR3 covers 14 residues. Trimming cost V 10 bases and J 2 bases, with 17 bases left between them. CDR3 loop: CANRSIGPNYGYTF. The CDR3 DNA reads as TGTGCCAACAGAAGTATCGGGCCGAACTATGGCTACACCTTC.

The CDR3, as DNA: TGTGCCAGCTTCCCCAACCGCGGGACAGAAGCCTCCGGGGAGCTGTTTTTT. Translating it yields CASFPNRGTEASGELFF. The V call is TRBV13, the J call TRBJ2-2, with D perhaps matching TRBD1 (7 bases). The CDR3 has 17 amino acids. V was pared by 8 bases and J by 6 bases, with 25 bases between. Germline CDR1 PRHDT, CDR2 FYEKMQ (reference sequence).

This clonotype ranks as medium-sized. The rearrangement uses TRBV30 and TRBJ1-6; 8 nucleotides agree with TRBD1. This CDR3 has 15 residues. Trimming removed 3 bases from V and 7 bases from J; junction bases left unmatched: 8. Germline V lookup: CDR1 GTSNPN, CDR2 SVGIG (reference sequence). DNA for the CDR3: TGTGCCTGGAGACCCCAGGGGGCTGGAAATTCACCCCTCCACTTT. Amino acid sequence: CAWRPQGAGNSPLHF.

This clonotype was seen a handful of times. The chain couples TRBV27 to TRBJ1-1, with TRBD1 identical over 9 bases. Germline loops: CDR1 MNHEY, CDR2 SMNVEV (reference sequence). Trimming at V came to 3 bases and at J to 5 bases, leaving 7 bases not matched to a gene. The CDR3 contains 15 residues. This CDR3 is CASSFTQGARTEAFF. Written as DNA, the CDR3 is TGTGCCAGCAGTTTCACACAGGGGGCTCGTACTGAAGCTTTCTTT.

Turning to this clonotype: One end of the junction does not line up with germline, which may come from a read error. V and J are TRBV9 and TRBJ1-2, with TRBD1 as a possible D gene (6 bases). The CDR3 is 16 residues long. Germline values: CDR1 SGDLS, CDR2 YYNGEE. CDR3 DNA sequence: TGTGCCAGCAGCGTAGCCGGGGGCCCTACGCCGGGTGGCTACTCCTTC. Translated, it gives CASSVAGGPTPGGYSF. Combining the CDR3 with reference TRBV9 and TRBJ1-2 gives the whole variable domain DSGVTQTPKHLITATGQRVTLRCSPRSGDLSVYWYQQSLDQGLQFLIQYYNGEERAKGNILERFSAQQFPDLHSELNLSSLELGDSALYFCASSVAGGPTPGGYSFGSGTRLTVV.

The chain links TRBV11-2 to TRBJ2-7; maybe TRBD2 (6 bases). The J call may be mistaken, given a closer DNA end match to TRBJ2-5. The germline CDR1 and CDR2 sequences are SGHAT and FQNNGV. The CDR3 covers 13 residues. The DNA for the CDR3 is TGTGCCAGCAGCTACAGCTCCGGGGGGACCCAGTACTTC. Translating it yields CASSYSSGGTQYF.

The chain has TRBV9 and TRBJ2-4, with 8 positions matching TRBD1. V was clipped by 3 bases and J by 0 bases; unmatched bases: 8. Germline V gene data show CDR1 as SGDLS and CDR2 as YYNGEE. The CDR3 is 17 amino acids. The CDR3 sequence: CASSADRGRAAKNIQYF. The CDR3 DNA reads TGTGCCAGCAGCGCAGACAGGGGCCGGGCAGCCAAAAACATTCAGTACTTC. The variable domain in full, with the rest retrieved from reference TRBV9 and TRBJ2-4, is DSGVTQTPKHLITATGQRVTLRCSPRSGDLSVYWYQQSLDQGLQFLIQYYNGEERAKGNILERFSAQQFPDLHSELNLSSLELGDSALYFCASSADRGRAAKNIQYFGAGTRLSVL.

This clonotype was detected a few times. The chain recombines TRBV28 with TRBJ2-6, with D possibly matching TRBD2 (6 bases). This CDR3 is built from 15 residues. V was trimmed by 5 bases and J by 0 bases, leaving 8 bases between them. Germline V gene data show CDR1 as MDHEN and CDR2 as SYDVKM. The CDR3 DNA sequence: TGTGCCAGCAGTCCCGGGGGCTCTGGGGCCAACGTCCTGACTTTC. It yields the protein CASSPGGSGANVLTF.

This clonotype ranks as medium-sized. This chain uses TRBV6-5 with TRBJ2-7; D may be TRBD1 or TRBD2 (5 bases each). Germline V lookup: CDR1 MNHEY, CDR2 SVGAGI. The CDR3 has 14 amino acids. V was clipped by 2 bases and J by 6 bases, with 14 bases between them. The CDR3 protein is CASSYRLAGAEQYF. The CDR3, as DNA: TGTGCCAGCAGTTACCGGCTGGCCGGGGCCGAGCAGTACTTC.

This clonotype was observed a few times. The chain has TRBV5-1 and TRBJ1-2, with D possibly TRBD1 on 5 matching bases. The germline V and J ends were trimmed by 0 bases and 2 bases, with 8 bases remaining between them. The germline CDR1 and CDR2 sequences are SGHRS and YFSETQ. This CDR3 region has 14 residues. The CDR3 DNA reads as TGCGCCAGCAGCTTGGCCGAGGGGAACTATGGCTACACCTTC. Protein: CASSLAEGNYGYTF.

A note on this clonotype: Because the CDR3 is missing its conserved closing phenylalanine or tryptophan, this is likely a read error. The chain is built from TRBV30 and TRBJ2-1; 9 nucleotides match TRBD2. CDR1 is GTSNPN, CDR2 SVGIG, per germline (reference sequence). The CDR3 runs to 15 residues. Germline trimming cut 6 bases from V and 2 bases from J; bases unmatched to any gene: 8. As DNA, the CDR3 is TGTGCCTGCCCGAGAAGGACTAGCGCCTACAATGAGCAGTTCTTA. Translation gives CACPRRTSAYNEQFL.

V is TRBV7-2 and J is TRBJ1-2; weak D call: TRBD1 (5 bases). This CDR3 has 15 residues. The germline V gene has CDR1 SGHTA and CDR2 FQGNSA. Trimming cost V 3 bases and J 5 bases, with 16 bases left between them. This CDR3 reads CASSLAAGAMYGYTF. CDR3 nucleotide sequence: TGTGCCAGCAGCTTGGCGGCCGGGGCGATGTATGGCTACACCTTC.

The chain employs TRBV7-2 and TRBJ2-1; 12 bases agree with TRBD2. Germline V CDR1 and CDR2: SGHTA, FQGNSA. The CDR3 has 16 amino acids. V dropped 2 bases and J dropped 10; count of bases not matched to a gene: 9. This CDR3 reads CASSLLSSGGAWEQFF. The CDR3 region has the DNA TGTGCCAGCAGCTTACTTTCTAGCGGGGGGGCCTGGGAGCAGTTCTTC.

This clonotype was seen a few times. This chain uses TRBV14 with TRBJ2-7; D gene uncertain. V shed 3 bases and J shed 9 bases, with 12 bases lying between them. The CDR3 sequence is 12 residues long. The V gene's germline CDR1 is SGHDN and CDR2 FVKESK. The CDR3 here is CASSHRIERQYF. The CDR3 DNA sequence: TGTGCCAGCAGCCACCGTATTGAGCGGCAGTACTTC.

A few counts support this clonotype. This sequence joins TRBV10-1 and TRBJ2-3, with TRBD2 matching over 9 bases. This CDR3 contains 18 residues. Germline V gene data show CDR1 as WNHNN and CDR2 as SYGVQD (reference sequence). J was trimmed by 1 base and V by 3 bases; bases with no gene match: 11. The CDR3 sequence is CASSDVAGVNSGTDTQYF. In DNA, the CDR3 is TGCGCCAGCAGTGACGTAGCGGGGGTAAATAGCGGCACAGATACGCAGTATTTT.

This chain links TRBV2 with TRBJ1-1; D unresolved. Trimming cost V 0 bases and J 8 bases, with 4 bases left between them. The CDR3 loop spans 11 amino acids. Germline V gene sequence: CDR1 SNHLY, CDR2 FYNNEI. CDR3 amino acids: CASSEATEAFF. The CDR3 region has the DNA TGTGCCAGCAGTGAAGCTACCGAAGCTTTCTTT. The whole variable domain, filled in from reference TRBV2 and TRBJ1-1, reads EPEVTQTPSHQVTQMGQEVILRCVPISNHLYFYWYRQILGQKVEFLVSFYNNEISEKSEIFDDQFSVERPDGSNFTLKIRSTKLEDSAMYFCASSEATEAFFGQGTRLTVV.

Comment on this clonotype: At one end, the junction sequence differs from germline, possibly due to a read error. The chain has TRBV12-3 or TRBV12-4 and TRBJ1-2; D possibly corresponds to TRBD1 (5 bases). This CDR3 region has 15 residues. CDR3 DNA sequence: TGTGCCAGCAAGTCCCGTTCTGGGGACCGCTATGGCTACTCCTTC. It codes for CASKSRSGDRYGYSF.

With respect to this clonotype: A much larger clone is a single base away; this may be a read error. The chain is built from TRBV20-1 and TRBJ1-3, with D maybe TRBD1 (6 bases). CDR1 and CDR2 from the germline V gene are DFQATT and SNEGSKA (reference sequence). The CDR3 is 15 residues long. V gave up 5 bases and J gave up 0 bases, with 14 bases separating them. DNA of the CDR3: TGCAGTGCTCATGACACAGGGAGCTCTGGAAACACCATATATTTT. This encodes CSAHDTGSSGNTIYF.

This clonotype appeared a few times. The J gene is TRBJ2-5, the V gene TRBV7-2; no firm D call. Trimming pared 3 bases from V and 5 bases from J, leaving 10 bases between. Germline lookup yields CDR1 SGHTA and CDR2 FQGNSA. CDR3 size: 13 residues. The CDR3 sequence is CASSLTQRETQYF. The CDR3 nucleotides are TGTGCCAGCAGCTTGACACAACGGGAGACCCAGTACTTC.

In its sample, this clonotype was seen a few times. The chain employs TRBV12-3 or TRBV12-4 and TRBJ1-1; 8 bases fit TRBD1. V lost 3 bases and J lost 3; bases outside the gene matches: 6. CDR3 length: 15 residues. The CDR3 bases are TGTGCCAGCAGTTTTCTTCGGACAGGGTACACTGAAGCTTTCTTT. This translates into CASSFLRTGYTEAFF.

As regards this clonotype: Since a much larger clone is just one base distant, this may be a read error. This CDR3 reads CASSYSPDLLACYTF. The CDR3 DNA reads as TGTGCCAGCAGTTACTCGCCAGACCTCCTCGCTTGCTACACCTTC. The chain uses TRBV6-5 and TRBJ1-2; D is ambiguous. CDR1 and CDR2 (germline): MNHEY, SVGAGI. Trimming pared 0 bases from V and 9 bases from J, leaving 17 bases between. There are 15 residues in the CDR3.

By frequency in the sample, this clonotype is medium-sized. J is TRBJ2-7 and V is TRBV29-1; D could derive from TRBD1 or TRBD2 (5 bases each). CDR1 and CDR2 (germline): SQVTM, ANQGSEA. The CDR3 loop spans 12 amino acids. The V end lost 6 bases, the J end lost 3 bases, and 12 bases lay between the germline ends. The CDR3 protein is CSVPGRNYEQYF. CDR3 in DNA: TGCAGCGTCCCGGGACGGAACTACGAGCAGTACTTC.

This rearrangement joins TRBV28 to TRBJ1-1; tentatively, D is TRBD1 (6 bases). V lost 4 bases and J lost 4, with 16 bases in between. This CDR3 has 15 amino acids. Germline assignment: CDR1 MDHEN and CDR2 SYDVKM. The CDR3 DNA follows: TGTGCCAGCAGTTCCTACAGGGTAGTTGCCACTGAAGCTTTCTTT. Translating gives CASSSYRVVATEAFF.

As regards this clonotype: A read error may be the cause here, since a much bigger clone is one base away. This rearrangement joins TRBV30 to TRBJ1-6; perhaps TRBD1 as D (6 bases). The CDR3 totals 13 residues. The germline V gene has CDR1 GTSNPN and CDR2 SVGIG (reference sequence). CDR3 DNA: TGTGCCTGGAGGGACAGCAATTATTCAGCCCTCCACTTT. This encodes CAWRDSNYSALHF.

The gene calls are TRBV5-1 and TRBJ1-5, with a tentative D call TRBD1 (6 bases). Germline V gives CDR1 SGHRS, CDR2 YFSETQ. The V end lost 4 bases, the J end lost 8 bases, and 22 bases lay between the germline ends. The CDR3 contains 16 residues. CDR3 amino acids: CASSALGGPGMEPQHF. In nucleotides, the CDR3 is TGCGCCAGCAGCGCCCTAGGGGGTCCGGGTATGGAGCCCCAGCATTTT.

This clonotype was recorded once. The CDR3 DNA is TGTGCCTGGAGACATGTTGGAACAAGCCTCGGCGGTGAGCAGTTCTTC. Its protein is CAWRHVGTSLGGEQFF. The chain carries TRBV30 and TRBJ2-1; D is unresolved. V was trimmed by 3 bases and J by 9 bases, leaving 24 bases between them. CDR3 length: 16 amino acids. In germline, CDR1 is GTSNPN, CDR2 SVGIG (reference sequence).

In this sample, this clonotype turned up a few times. The chain links TRBV30 to TRBJ2-3, with 8 bases that match TRBD1. CDR3 length equals 16 residues. Germline loops: CDR1 GTSNPN, CDR2 SVGIG (reference sequence). V lost 2 bases, J lost 2 bases, and 9 bases stayed unmatched. The DNA for the CDR3 is TGTGCCTGGAGTACCCGGACAGGGAGAAACACAGATACGCAGTATTTT. Encoded protein: CAWSTRTGRNTDTQYF. The full variable domain, in which reference TRBV30 and TRBJ2-3 provide the parts outside the CDR3, is SQTIHQWPATLVQPVGSPLSLECTVEGTSNPNLYWYRQAAGRGLQLLFYSVGIGQISSEVPQNLSASRPQDRQFILSSKKLLLSDSGFYLCAWSTRTGRNTDTQYFGPGTRLTVL.